Listed here are 15 T cell receptor beta chains from one sample, sequenced in a study of Tregs in tolerant kidney transplant recipients. Sequencing was performed with immunoSEQ multiplex PCR; in TCRdb, only in-frame clones are kept and a portion is missing. The table includes fewer than 20,000 clones, roughly four fifths detected once. The source material was Tregs from blood. Receptors were obtained from a human donor in good health.

This clone was counted a few times. The chain employs TRBV2 and TRBJ2-5, with D uncertain. The V and J ends lost 4 bases and 1 base respectively, with 4 bases between them. The CDR3 has 12 amino acids. Germline V gives CDR1 SNHLY, CDR2 FYNNEI. Here the CDR3 reads CASSVVQETQYF. The CDR3, as DNA: TGTGCCAGCAGTGTCGTCCAAGAGACCCAGTACTTC.

The table lists this clone with a few counts. V usage is TRBV5-6 and J usage is TRBJ2-7; TRBD2 matches at 11 bases. The V gene's germline CDR1 is SGHDT and CDR2 YYEEEE. The V segment lost 5 bases and the J segment 12 bases; nucleotides outside the gene matches: 13. The CDR3 has 14 residues. The CDR3 loop reads CASRPELTSGSWYF. In DNA, the CDR3 is TGTGCCAGCAGGCCAGAACTTACTAGCGGGAGTTGGTACTTC.

This clone was seen only a few times. The chain combines TRBV5-1 with TRBJ2-2; D is unresolved. This CDR3 comprises 11 residues. Trimming shortened V by 7 bases and J by 5 bases, and 6 bases separated the two germline ends. From germline, CDR1 is SGHRS and CDR2 YFSETQ. The CDR3 nucleotides are TGCGCCAGCGTAGGAACCGGGGAGCTGTTTTTT. As protein: CASVGTGELFF.

This rearrangement joins TRBV7-9 to TRBJ2-5; D gene ambiguous. The germline CDR1 and CDR2 sequences are SEHNR and FQNEAQ (reference sequence). The CDR3 consists of 17 residues. Trimming pared 4 bases from V and 4 bases from J, leaving 22 bases between. CDR3 region: CASSYFIRPDLLETQYF. The CDR3 DNA is TGTGCCAGCAGCTACTTCATCCGTCCGGACCTGTTAGAGACCCAGTACTTC.

The CDR3 is CASSGGTQSSGNTIYF. Here the CDR3 DNA reads TGTGCCAGCAGCGGCGGGACGCAGAGCTCTGGAAACACCATATATTTT. This chain links TRBV9 with TRBJ1-3; tentative D call: TRBD1 (5 bases). V lost 3 bases and J 0 bases, leaving 13 bases between the germline ends. The germline V gene encodes CDR1 SGDLS and CDR2 YYNGEE. The CDR3 totals 16 residues.

The chain uses TRBV9 and TRBJ2-5, with D perhaps given as TRBD1 or TRBD2 (5 bases each). V was clipped by 3 bases and J by 1 base, with 13 bases between them. The V gene's germline CDR1 is SGDLS and CDR2 YYNGEE. The length of the CDR3 is 15 residues. CDR3 residues: CASSAVSGTQETQYF. The CDR3 coding sequence is TGTGCCAGCAGCGCCGTCTCCGGGACCCAAGAGACCCAGTACTTC.

V and J are TRBV30 and TRBJ1-1, with D possibly matching TRBD1 (5 bases). Trimming removed 1 base at V and 11 bases at J, with 17 bases between. The CDR3 totals 13 residues. Germline lookup yields CDR1 GTSNPN and CDR2 SVGIG (reference sequence). The CDR3 region has the DNA TGTGCCTGGAGTGCTCACCTTGGAGGGGAGGCTTTCTTT. Amino acids: CAWSAHLGGEAFF.

V usage is TRBV29-1 and J usage is TRBJ1-1; a possible D gene is TRBD1 (6 bases). This CDR3 is built from 15 residues. From germline, CDR1 is SQVTM and CDR2 ANQGSEA. V lost 0 bases, J lost 3 bases, and 14 bases lay in between. The CDR3 nucleotides read TGCAGCGTTGAAGAGGAGGGGGGGCTCTACACTGAAGCTTTCTTT. Translating it yields CSVEEEGGLYTEAFF.

The CDR3, as DNA: TGTGCCAGCGGGCAGTTATCGGGGCCCCTTCTACACGAGCAGTACTTC. Its protein is CASGQLSGPLLHEQYF. This chain uses TRBV27 with TRBJ2-7; perhaps D is TRBD1 or TRBD2 (5 bases each). Deletions cut 8 bases from V and 5 bases from J, with 25 bases between. Germline V lookup: CDR1 MNHEY, CDR2 SMNVEV (reference sequence). The length of the CDR3 is 16 residues.

The chain uses TRBV11-3 and TRBJ2-3; 7 positions match TRBD1. CDR3 length: 14 residues. V lost 6 bases and J lost 3; bases outside the gene matches: 6. The germline V gene has CDR1 SGHNT and CDR2 YENEEA. Here the CDR3 DNA reads TGTGCCAGCAGTCTGACAGGGTTGACAGATACGCAGTATTTT. Translating it yields CASSLTGLTDTQYF.

V and J are TRBV10-3 and TRBJ1-1; D is ambiguous. This CDR3 contains 12 residues. The V end lost 8 bases, the J end lost 0 bases, and 7 bases lay between the germline ends. The V gene's germline CDR1 is ENHRY and CDR2 SYGVKD. CDR3 nucleotides: TGTGCCATCGGAACCATGAACACTGAAGCTTTCTTT. This encodes CAIGTMNTEAFF.

The V call is TRBV9, the J call TRBJ2-5; 8 nucleotides match TRBD2. This CDR3 contains 18 residues. V was clipped by 2 bases and J by 4 bases; unmatched bases: 16. Germline V gene data show CDR1 as SGDLS and CDR2 as YYNGEE. Written as DNA, the CDR3 is TGTGCCAGCAGCGTGGGGGCGGGAAACCCCGGGGGGGCAGAGACCCAGTACTTC. This encodes CASSVGAGNPGGAETQYF.

V usage is TRBV5-4 and J usage is TRBJ2-2; perhaps TRBD2 as D (6 bases). CDR3 length: 11 residues. V was trimmed by 7 bases and J by 7 bases, leaving 8 bases between them. CDR1 is SGHNT and CDR2 is YYREEE in the germline V gene (reference sequence). This CDR3 reads CASRGSGELFF. CDR3 nucleotide sequence: TGTGCCAGCCGGGGGAGCGGGGAGCTGTTTTTT.

The chain carries TRBV5-6 and TRBJ2-3, with D possibly being TRBD2 (5 bases). The CDR3 contains 13 residues. Trimming shortened V by 0 bases and J by 4 bases, and 6 bases separated the two germline ends. Germline values: CDR1 SGHDT, CDR2 YYEEEE. The CDR3 DNA sequence: TGTGCCAGCAGCTTGGGGGGAGCAGATACGCAGTATTTT. Translation: CASSLGGADTQYF.

The rearrangement uses TRBV9 and TRBJ2-3; tentative D call: TRBD1 (5 bases). This CDR3 comprises 15 residues. V gave up 0 bases and J gave up 0 bases, with 8 bases separating them. The germline gives CDR1 SGDLS, CDR2 YYNGEE. CDR3 sequence: CASSVGTSSTDTQYF. The CDR3 DNA reads TGTGCCAGCAGCGTAGGGACATCTAGCACAGATACGCAGTATTTT.